One sample yielded the 32 T cell receptor beta chains listed below, sequenced in a study of breast tumors, draining lymph nodes, adjacent tissues. Axillary draining lymph nodes of breast cancer patients supplied the node samples. TCRdb passed the multiplex PCR reads through MiXCR, listing each CDR3 protein once. Altogether some 110,000 distinct CDR3 sequences are present, less than 40% being singletons, with the ten largest covering approximately 6%. The sequenced material came from axillary lymph node tissue. The receptors here all came from a female donor with breast cancer. Some clones in this sample may be carry-over from other donors' samples.

V is TRBV5-6 and J is TRBJ2-5, with 9 positions matching TRBD2. Germline V gives CDR1 SGHDT, CDR2 YYEEEE. There are 17 residues in the CDR3. V lost 0 bases to trimming and J lost 1 base; unmatched junction nucleotides: 7. CDR3 nucleotide sequence: TGTGCCAGCAGCTTGGTGGGGCTAGCGGGGTTCCAAGAGACCCAGTACTTC. Amino acids: CASSLVGLAGFQETQYF. The variable domain in full, completed from reference TRBV5-6 and TRBJ2-5, reads DAGVTQSPTHLIKTRGQQVTLRCSPKSGHDTVSWYQQALGQGPQFIFQYYEEEERQRGNFPDRFSGHQFPNYSSELNVNALLLGDSALYLCASSLVGLAGFQETQYFGPGTRLLVL.

This clonotype came up a few times. The chain is built from TRBV6-1 and TRBJ1-2, with D maybe TRBD1 (6 bases). From germline, CDR1 is MNHNS and CDR2 SASEGT. There are 15 residues in the CDR3. V was pared by 5 bases and J by 14 bases, with 27 bases between. The CDR3 spells CASSQRGADSGANTF. The CDR3 DNA sequence: TGTGCCAGCAGTCAAAGGGGGGCGGATTCGGGGGCGAATACCTTC.

The chain uses TRBV12-3 or TRBV12-4 and TRBJ1-2, with D hard to call. Trimming removed 5 bases from V and 8 bases from J, with 27 bases in between. This CDR3 is built from 17 residues. The CDR3 loop reads CASSPMGGNSLLEGYTF. DNA of the CDR3: TGTGCCAGCAGTCCAATGGGAGGAAACAGCTTGCTAGAGGGCTACACCTTC.

This clonotype was observed a few times. J is TRBJ2-2 and V is TRBV18, with D maybe TRBD2 (7 bases). Trimming left V 1 base short and J 0 bases short, with 21 bases between. Germline lookup yields CDR1 KGHSH and CDR2 LQKENI. The CDR3 is 20 amino acids. This chain's CDR3 is CASSPLSVGGGYSNTGELFF. CDR3 coding DNA: TGTGCCAGCTCACCACTCTCAGTTGGCGGGGGCTATTCGAACACCGGGGAGCTGTTTTTT.

This clonotype was recorded a few times. The chain has TRBV7-8 and TRBJ1-1; D not certain. The germline CDR1 and CDR2 sequences are SGHVS and FQNEAQ. The CDR3 runs 18 residues. Trimming took off 5 bases at V and 4 bases at J, with 26 bases between the two ends. CDR3 nucleotides: TGTGCCAGCAGCCTGATAATACGATCTGATATATTAGGCACTGAAGCTTTCTTT. Amino acid sequence: CASSLIIRSDILGTEAFF.

Details on this clonotype: An end of the junction differs from the germline gene, which may be a read error. The V gene is TRBV29-1, the J gene TRBJ2-7; 7 nucleotides agree with TRBD2. In germline, CDR1 is SQVTM, CDR2 ANQGSEA. The CDR3 totals 13 residues. CDR3 bases: TGCAGAAAACCTAGTGGGAGGGCCGGGGAGCAGTCCTTC. This sequence encodes CRKPSGRAGEQSF.

In its sample, this clonotype was seen many times. CDR3 DNA sequence: TGTGCCAGCAGCTTGACTAGCAGAAGTAACGAGCAGTACTTC. Amino acid sequence: CASSLTSRSNEQYF. This rearrangement joins TRBV5-5 to TRBJ2-7; TRBD2 might be the D (6 bases). V shed 1 base and J shed 5 bases, with 13 bases lying between them. CDR1 SGHKS and CDR2 YYEKEE come from the germline V gene (reference sequence). The CDR3 contains 14 residues.

CDR3 protein: CASSQDPTGGNIQYF. The CDR3 DNA sequence: TGTGCCAGCAGCCAAGATCCTACAGGGGGAAACATTCAGTACTTC. The chain joins TRBV3-1 to TRBJ2-4; 8 nucleotides align to TRBD1. V gave up 0 bases and J gave up 6 bases; unmatched junction bases: 4. CDR1 is LGHDT, CDR2 YNNKEL, per germline (reference sequence). The CDR3 sequence is 15 residues long.

The chain joins TRBV4-2 to TRBJ2-3, with D perhaps matching TRBD1 (5 bases). The V and J ends lost 8 bases and 2 bases respectively, with 11 bases between them. The CDR3 sequence is 13 residues long. Per germline, CDR1 LGHNA and CDR2 YNFKEQ. This CDR3 is CASQQAATDTQYF. The CDR3, as DNA: TGTGCCAGCCAACAGGCGGCCACAGATACGCAGTATTTT.

As concerns this clonotype: A much larger clonotype is one base distant, so this may be a read error. The chain has TRBV6-5 and TRBJ1-2, with unresolved D. Germline CDR1 MNHEY, CDR2 SVGAGI. This CDR3 region has 14 residues. V lost 5 bases to trimming and J lost 3 bases, with 13 bases between them. The CDR3 loop reads CASSPRQTYYGYTF. In DNA form, the CDR3 reads TGTGCCAGCAGTCCTCGGCAGACGTACTATGGCTACACCTTC.

The chain joins TRBV12-3 or TRBV12-4 to TRBJ1-5, with D tentatively TRBD1 (5 bases). This CDR3 region has 15 residues. V dropped 3 bases and J dropped 0 bases, with 9 bases sitting between them. CDR3 protein: CASSFQGYSNQPQHF. The CDR3 DNA reads TGTGCCAGCAGTTTCCAGGGATATAGCAATCAGCCCCAGCATTTT.

For this clonotype: The conserved closing phenylalanine or tryptophan is absent in this CDR3, likely reflecting a read error. Because the CDR3's place on the DNA is in doubt, the DNA is left out and the CDR3 is given as listed by TCRdb. This rearrangement joins TRBV15 to TRBJ2-2. The CDR3 is 15 amino acids long, termini counted. CDR1 is LNHNV, CDR2 YYDKDF, per germline (reference sequence). CDR3 protein: CATSRDWGGTGELLL.

This clonotype showed up many times. This chain connects TRBV20-1 to TRBJ2-1; tentatively, D is TRBD1 (5 bases). Germline V gene data show CDR1 as DFQATT and CDR2 as SNEGSKA (reference sequence). V was cut by 5 bases and J by 2 bases, with 10 bases left in between. The CDR3 is 13 residues long. The CDR3 sequence: CSAPGNTYNEQFF. The CDR3 coding sequence is TGCAGTGCTCCAGGGAACACCTACAATGAGCAGTTCTTC.

This clonotype was observed many times. The rearrangement joins TRBV12-3 or TRBV12-4 to TRBJ2-7, with 11 bases matching TRBD2. V gave up 7 bases and J gave up 5 bases; unmatched junction bases: 7. CDR3 length: 14 residues. CDR3 sequence (DNA): TGTGCCAGCACCTCGGGACTAGCGGTTGACGAGCAGTACTTC. Amino acid sequence: CASTSGLAVDEQYF.

This clonotype appeared many times. The chain couples TRBV20-1 to TRBJ1-6; D not certain. The ends were cut back, 3 bases at V and 5 bases at J, with 14 bases in the middle. This CDR3 has 15 amino acids. Looked up from germline, CDR1 is DFQATT and CDR2 is SNEGSKA (reference sequence). CDR3 nucleotide sequence: TGCAGTGCTAGGTCGAGTTCCCAAAATAATTCACCCCTCCACTTT. This encodes CSARSSSQNNSPLHF.

This clonotype appeared many times. The genes are TRBV2 and TRBJ2-7; 7 positions agree with TRBD2. V dropped 8 bases and J dropped 0; count of bases not matched to a gene: 7. Germline V lookup: CDR1 SNHLY, CDR2 FYNNEI. The CDR3 loop spans 14 amino acids. The CDR3 spells CASRLSGASYEQYF. As DNA, the CDR3 is TGTGCCAGCCGTTTAAGCGGGGCCTCCTACGAGCAGTACTTC.

In this sample, this clonotype turned up a few times. Being one base from a much bigger clone, this may be a read error. This is likely a read error, given that the CDR3 carries no conserved phenylalanine or tryptophan at its end. This CDR3 reads CASSQEWEAGYTS. In nucleotides, the CDR3 is TGTGCCAGCAGCCAAGAATGGGAAGCTGGCTACACCTCC. The J gene is TRBJ1-2, the V gene TRBV14, with D unclear. The CDR3 runs 13 residues. V lost 0 bases to trimming and J lost 7 bases, with 9 bases between them. CDR1 and CDR2 (germline): SGHDN, FVKESK.

Regarding this clonotype: Just one base apart from a much larger clone, this may be a read error. The gene calls are TRBV6-1 and TRBJ1-2, with TRBD1 matching 8 bases. Germline-derived CDR1 and CDR2 are MNHNS and SASEGT. CDR3 length: 13 residues. The V segment lost 6 bases and the J segment 4 bases; nucleotides outside the gene matches: 4. The CDR3, as DNA: TGTGCCAGCAGGCTTACAGGGGGCTATGGCTACACCTTC. It is translated as CASRLTGGYGYTF.

There are many counts of this clonotype. The rearrangement uses TRBV28 and TRBJ1-6; 10 positions agree with TRBD1. Germline V gene lookup returns CDR1 MDHEN and CDR2 SYDVKM. The J segment lost 7 bases and the V segment lost 3 bases, leaving 6 bases of the junction unmatched. The CDR3 covers 16 residues. The CDR3 loop reads CASSFRDRGWNSPLHF. The CDR3 DNA sequence: TGTGCCAGCAGTTTCCGGGACAGGGGATGGAATTCACCCCTCCACTTT.

This clonotype occurred many times. The CDR3 DNA follows: TGTGCCAGCACCGAGACTAGCGGGATAACAGATACGCAGTATTTT. Translated: CASTETSGITDTQYF. The chain uses TRBV6-6 and TRBJ2-3; 11 bases are a match to TRBD2. The germline V gene encodes CDR1 MNHNY and CDR2 SVGAGI (reference sequence). This CDR3 spans 15 amino acids. Trimming cost V 7 bases and J 3 bases; bases outside gene matches: 6.

This clonotype is categorized as medium-sized (0.01 to 0.1%). The chain couples TRBV11-3 to TRBJ1-4, with no clear D. Trimming left V 5 bases short and J 5 bases short, with 9 bases between. The germline V gene encodes CDR1 SGHNT and CDR2 YENEEA. There are 13 residues in the CDR3. The CDR3 coding sequence is TGTGCCAGCAGCCAAGGATCGAATGAAAAACTGTTTTTT. This encodes CASSQGSNEKLFF.

This clonotype was recorded at least ten times. The V gene is TRBV7-9, the J gene TRBJ1-6; weak D call: TRBD1 (5 bases). Trimming left V 1 base short and J 11 bases short, with 15 bases between. The V gene's germline CDR1 is SEHNR and CDR2 FQNEAQ (reference sequence). The CDR3 is 15 amino acids. The CDR3 loop reads CASSLGEAGRAPLHF. CDR3 sequence (DNA): TGTGCCAGCAGCTTAGGTGAGGCAGGGAGGGCACCCCTCCACTTT.

This clonotype was recorded many times. The V call is TRBV20-1, the J call TRBJ2-1; D may match TRBD1 or TRBD2 (6 bases each). The germline V and J ends were trimmed by 6 bases and 13 bases, with 13 bases remaining between them. The CDR3 sequence is 10 residues long. Germline assignment: CDR1 DFQATT and CDR2 SNEGSKA (reference sequence). The CDR3 sequence is CSANREVQFF. CDR3 sequence (DNA): TGCAGTGCAAACAGGGAGGTTCAGTTCTTC.

There are many counts of this clonotype. This sequence joins TRBV5-6 and TRBJ1-2; 8 bases match TRBD1. The CDR3 totals 15 residues. Germline V gene lookup returns CDR1 SGHDT and CDR2 YYEEEE. J lost 3 bases, V lost 3 bases, and 7 bases had no gene match. CDR3 protein: CASSSDREGDYGYTF. The DNA of the CDR3 is TGTGCCAGCAGCTCGGACAGGGAAGGTGACTATGGCTACACCTTC. Full variable domain (outside the CDR3, taken from reference TRBV5-6 and TRBJ1-2): DAGVTQSPTHLIKTRGQQVTLRCSPKSGHDTVSWYQQALGQGPQFIFQYYEEEERQRGNFPDRFSGHQFPNYSSELNVNALLLGDSALYLCASSSDREGDYGYTFGSGTRLTVV.

The table lists this clonotype with many counts. V usage is TRBV4-1 and J usage is TRBJ1-4, with D perhaps matching TRBD1 (5 bases). The germline gives CDR1 MGHRA, CDR2 YSYEKL. This CDR3 has 15 residues. The ends were cut back, 1 base at V and 2 bases at J, with 8 bases in the middle. The CDR3 region has the DNA TGCGCCAGCAGCCAAGTAAAGGGGACTAATGAAAAACTGTTTTTT. It yields the protein CASSQVKGTNEKLFF.

The sample holds many counts of this clonotype. The chain combines TRBV19 with TRBJ2-3; D gene uncertain. Trimming pared 3 bases from V and 2 bases from J, leaving 9 bases between. There are 14 residues in the CDR3. Per germline, CDR1 LNHDA and CDR2 SQIVND (reference sequence). CDR3 protein: CASSIHPFTDTQYF. The CDR3 coding sequence is TGTGCCAGTAGTATCCACCCGTTCACAGATACGCAGTATTTT.

The rearrangement links TRBV7-2 to TRBJ1-1; D is undetermined. Germline CDR1 SGHTA, CDR2 FQGNSA. The CDR3 covers 14 residues. Trimming cost V 4 bases and J 4 bases, with 13 bases left between them. DNA of the CDR3: TGTGCCAGCAGCTCAAGGGCAGGAGGCACTGAAGCTTTCTTT. Amino acid sequence: CASSSRAGGTEAFF.

This clonotype was detected ten times or more. The gene calls are TRBV9 and TRBJ2-3; no firm D call. Trimming removed 3 bases from V and 2 bases from J, with 7 bases in between. Per the germline V gene, CDR1 is SGDLS and CDR2 is YYNGEE. The CDR3 runs to 13 residues. The chain's CDR3 is CASSGRVTDTQYF. DNA for the CDR3: TGTGCCAGCAGCGGACGCGTCACAGATACGCAGTATTTT. The whole variable domain, filled in from reference TRBV9 and TRBJ2-3, reads DSGVTQTPKHLITATGQRVTLRCSPRSGDLSVYWYQQSLDQGLQFLIQYYNGEERAKGNILERFSAQQFPDLHSELNLSSLELGDSALYFCASSGRVTDTQYFGPGTRLTVL.

This clonotype was seen ten or more times. A much larger clone sits a single nucleotide away, making a read error possible. The chain couples TRBV20-1 to TRBJ2-5; D is possibly TRBD1 or TRBD2 (6 bases each). With 2 bases removed from V and 7 bases from J, the gap between germline ends came to 17 bases. The CDR3 covers 14 residues. Per germline, CDR1 DFQATT and CDR2 SNEGSKA (reference sequence). The DNA of the CDR3 is TGCAGTGCTAGACCCGGGAGAGGGGGAGCGACCCAGTACTTC. Residues: CSARPGRGGATQYF.

With regard to this clonotype: An end of the junction differs from the germline gene, which may be a read error. The chain's CDR3 is CASSPTRQSNQPRHF. The DNA for the CDR3 is TGTGCCAGCAGCCCTACTCGGCAGAGTAATCAGCCCCGGCATTTT. The J gene is TRBJ1-5, the V gene TRBV4-2; the D is unclear. This CDR3 contains 15 residues. Germline CDR1 and CDR2: LGHNA and YNFKEQ.

This clonotype was picked up many times. The chain links TRBV9 to TRBJ2-2; possible D gene TRBD1, 6 bases. Per the germline V gene, CDR1 is SGDLS and CDR2 is YYNGEE. Trimming removed 4 bases from V and 2 bases from J, with 12 bases in between. CDR3 size: 15 residues. The CDR3 DNA reads TGTGCCAGCAGCCCAAGGGACACAAACACCGGGGAGCTGTTTTTT. It specifies CASSPRDTNTGELFF.

The V call is TRBV7-3, the J call TRBJ2-3, with 11 bases that match TRBD2. Germline loops: CDR1 SGHTA, CDR2 FQGTGA. Trimming at V came to 4 bases and at J to 6 bases, leaving 6 bases not matched to a gene. This CDR3 comprises 15 residues. In DNA, the CDR3 is TGTGCCAGCAGCTATAGCGGGGGGGCCGTTGATACGCAGTATTTT. This sequence encodes CASSYSGGAVDTQYF.